This is a list of T cell receptor beta chains from one sample in a study of blood T cells in healthy people across ages. TCRdb fed the 5' RACE reads into MiXCR, producing one record per CDR3 protein. The data show 550,000 to 750,000 distinct CDR3 sequences, with roughly 21% seen just once and under 4% held by the top ten. The sequencing sample was made of blood. These receptors were taken from a man between 65 and 85 years old in good health. Both conserved end residues are part of each CDR3. D genes are given only for firm matches. The size entry is marked missing in some rows and otherwise reads once, few, many or a size class.

>TRBJ2-5|NA|TRBV20-1|NA
TGCAGTGCTAGTTATGAACTGGGGTCAGGGTTACAAGAGACCCAGTACTTC
CSASYELGSGLQETQYF
>TRBJ2-5|few|TRBV12-3/TRBV12-4|NA
TGTGCCAGCAGTTCCGTTATACACGGAGAGACCCAGTACTTC
CASSSVIHGETQYF
>TRBJ2-2|few|TRBV10-3|TRBD2
TGTGCCATCATCTATGCTAGCGGGAGGGCCGGGACCGGGGAGCTGTTTTTT
CAIIYASGRAGTGELFF
>TRBJ2-5|NA|TRBV20-1|NA
TGCAGTGCGAGTAGCCCCGGGGTCCAAGAGACCCAGTACTTC
CSASSPGVQETQYF
>TRBJ1-2|NA|TRBV20-1|NA
TGCAGTGCTAGGGACAGCCTTTCTGGCTACACCTTC
CSARDSLSGYTF
>TRBJ2-1|NA|TRBV6-6|TRBD2
TGTGCCAGCAGACCCACGGGACTAGCGGGAGCGGGGCAGTTCTTC
CASRPTGLAGAGQFF
>TRBJ2-7|NA|TRBV12-3/TRBV12-4|TRBD1
TGTGCCAGCAGTTTTCGTGGACAGGGACACGAGCAGTACTTC
CASSFRGQGHEQYF
>TRBJ1-1|NA|TRBV27|NA
TGTGCCAGCACCCACCGGCCTGGGGACACTGAAGCTTTCTTT
CASTHRPGDTEAFF
>TRBJ2-7|NA|TRBV20-1|NA
TGCAGTGCTACAAGGACCCATAACGAGCGGTACTTC
CSATRTHNERYF
>TRBJ2-5|NA|TRBV20-1|NA
TGCAGTGCTAGAGAGGGAGCCTCGACCCAGTACTTC
CSAREGASTQYF
>TRBJ2-1|NA|TRBV9|TRBD2
TGTGCCAGTTCCGGGACTAGCGGGAGGAACTCCTACAATGAGCAGTTCTTC
CASSGTSGRNSYNEQFF
>TRBJ2-3|NA|TRBV5-1|NA
TGCGCCAGCAGCTTACCTGGAGAAATGCAGTATTTT
CASSLPGEMQYF
>TRBJ2-2|NA|TRBV7-8|TRBD2
TGTGCCAGCAGCTTGGGGGGCGGGAGGGCCGAAACCGGGGAGCTGTTTTTT
CASSLGGGRAETGELFF
>TRBJ1-3|few|TRBV12-3/TRBV12-4|NA
TGTGCCAGCAGTTTAGGCGGCAGCCCCCTTGTCACCATATATTTT
CASSLGGSPLVTIYF
>TRBJ2-3|many|TRBV7-2|NA
TGTGCCAGCAGCTTCTTCGTAACAGATACGCAGTATTTT
CASSFFVTDTQYF
>TRBJ2-1|NA|TRBV3-1|NA
TGTGCCAGCAGCCCCGGGACATCTGGGGGGAATGAGCAGTTCTTC
CASSPGTSGGNEQFF
>TRBJ1-2|few|TRBV7-9|NA
TGTGCCAGCAGCTTGTTGGGAGGGGACTATGGCTACACCTTC
CASSLLGGDYGYTF
>TRBJ1-3|NA|TRBV28|TRBD1
TGTGCCAGCAGGGACAGGGACACCATATATTTT
CASRDRDTIYF
>TRBJ2-5|NA|TRBV6-1|NA
TGTGCCAGCACCTTGGACTTTTGGGTGGAGACCCAGTACTTC
CASTLDFWVETQYF
>TRBJ2-3|NA|TRBV10-3|TRBD1
TGTGCCATCAGTGAGTCCGGGACAGAGAGCACAGATACGCAGTATTTT
CAISESGTESTDTQYF
>TRBJ2-1|NA|TRBV12-3/TRBV12-4|NA
TGTGCCAGCAGTTTTCCGGGCGATGAGCAGTTCTTC
CASSFPGDEQFF
>TRBJ2-7|NA|TRBV28|TRBD1
TGTACCAGCAGTCCACCAGGGACAGGGGACGAGCAGTACTTC
CTSSPPGTGDEQYF
>TRBJ2-3|few|TRBV20-1|TRBD2
TGCAGTGCTAGGCCTAGCGGGACCCCCACAGATACGCAGTATTTT
CSARPSGTPTDTQYF
>TRBJ2-2|once|TRBV5-6|NA
TGTGCCAGCAGCTTGGTACCGGTCGGGGAGCTGTTTTTT
CASSLVPVGELFF
>TRBJ2-5|few|TRBV5-1|NA
TGCGCCAGCAGCTTGTCCGGGATTACTGACCGGGAGCAGTACTTC
CASSLSGITDREQYF
>TRBJ2-5|many|TRBV20-1|TRBD1
TGCAGTGCCAACGGACAGGGGGCGCGGGAGACCCAGTACTTC
CSANGQGARETQYF
>TRBJ1-2|NA|TRBV14|TRBD1
TGTGCCAGCAGCCTACAGGGGGCGAGAGGCTACACCTTC
CASSLQGARGYTF
>TRBJ2-1|few|TRBV6-2/TRBV6-3|TRBD2
TGTGCCAGCTGTCGGGGACTACAGTACAATGAGCAGTTCTTC
CASCRGLQYNEQFF
>TRBJ1-1|few|TRBV12-3/TRBV12-4|TRBD1
TGTGCCAGCAGCCCTAACCTCGGGACAGGGACAGTGAACACTGAAGCTTTCTTT
CASSPNLGTGTVNTEAFF
>TRBJ1-6|NA|TRBV7-8|NA
TGTGCCAGCAGCTTATCAGGAGCGACGGGGTCACCCCTCCACTTT
CASSLSGATGSPLHF
>TRBJ2-3|few|TRBV5-4|NA
TGTGCCAGCAAGACATCAAGCACAGATACGCAGTATTTT
CASKTSSTDTQYF
>TRBJ1-4|NA|TRBV28|NA
TGTGCCAGCACCTACAGGGTGTACAATGAAAAACTGTTTTTT
CASTYRVYNEKLFF
>TRBJ2-1|NA|TRBV7-8|TRBD2
TGTGCCAGCAGCGCGACTAGCGGGATGGGGAATGAGCAGTTCTTC
CASSATSGMGNEQFF
>TRBJ2-5|NA|TRBV5-1|TRBD2
TGCGCCAGCAGCAGGGGACTAGCGGACCAAGAGACCCAGTACTTC
CASSRGLADQETQYF
>TRBJ2-2|few|TRBV28|NA
TGTGCCAGCAGTAAAGATTATAGCGTAGTCCCGAACACCGGGGAGCTGTTTTTT
CASSKDYSVVPNTGELFF
>TRBJ1-4|NA|TRBV7-8|NA
TGTGCCAGCACGAGGGATGAAAAACTGTTTTTT
CASTRDEKLFF
>TRBJ2-7|few|TRBV10-3|NA
TGTGCCATCAGTGATCTGCTGGTTCCATCCTACGAGCAGTACTTC
CAISDLLVPSYEQYF
>TRBJ2-5|many|TRBV29-1|TRBD1
TGCAGCGTTGAAGCACGGGACAGGGGTACAGAGACCCAGTACTTC
CSVEARDRGTETQYF
>TRBJ2-4|few|TRBV4-3|NA
TGCGCCAGCAGCCAATCTTCAGGGACCAAAAACATTCAGTACTTC
CASSQSSGTKNIQYF
>TRBJ2-7|few|TRBV5-1|TRBD2
TGCGCCAGCAGCTTCACTAGCGGAGACGAGCAGTACTTC
CASSFTSGDEQYF
>TRBJ2-5|NA|TRBV20-1|TRBD1
TGCAGTGCTCAGGACAGGCGAAGAGAGACCCAGTACTTC
CSAQDRRRETQYF
>TRBJ2-5|few|TRBV11-2|TRBD1
TGTGCCAGCAGCTCCCGAGGAGGAGGGGACAGGGCTTTGGAGACCCAGTACTTC
CASSSRGGGDRALETQYF